This TCR beta chain was profiled in a study of T cell repertoires in cytomegalovirus infection. Across the study: From public TCR beta signatures came an indication of both CMV infection and matching HLA type. Findings of the study overall: In two of eight donors, the top clonotype was HLA-C-restricted CMV-specific. Individuals carrying CMV plus the relevant HLA were identified by cumulative frequency of public TCR beta families.

MiXCR, applied by TCRdb to the reads, yields one record per CDR3 protein. Of approximately 500,000 distinct CDR3 sequences in the sample, about 11% were seen once. The germline V gene has CDR1 ENHRY and CDR2 SYGVKD. The CDR3 loop spans 14 amino acids. Trimming removed 11 bases from V and 1 base from J, with 18 bases in between. This clonotype was seen many times. Its specificity is not known. The material sequenced was PBMCs. The TCR originated in a human donor in good health (CMV status not recorded). Some clones in this sample may be carry-over from other donors' samples. The rearrangement links TRBV10-3 to TRBJ2-7; D perhaps matches TRBD2 (5 bases). CDR3 sequence: CAGWTAGSSYEQYF. The DNA for the CDR3 is TGTGCCGGCTGGACGGCGGGTTCGTCCTACGAGCAGTACTTC.